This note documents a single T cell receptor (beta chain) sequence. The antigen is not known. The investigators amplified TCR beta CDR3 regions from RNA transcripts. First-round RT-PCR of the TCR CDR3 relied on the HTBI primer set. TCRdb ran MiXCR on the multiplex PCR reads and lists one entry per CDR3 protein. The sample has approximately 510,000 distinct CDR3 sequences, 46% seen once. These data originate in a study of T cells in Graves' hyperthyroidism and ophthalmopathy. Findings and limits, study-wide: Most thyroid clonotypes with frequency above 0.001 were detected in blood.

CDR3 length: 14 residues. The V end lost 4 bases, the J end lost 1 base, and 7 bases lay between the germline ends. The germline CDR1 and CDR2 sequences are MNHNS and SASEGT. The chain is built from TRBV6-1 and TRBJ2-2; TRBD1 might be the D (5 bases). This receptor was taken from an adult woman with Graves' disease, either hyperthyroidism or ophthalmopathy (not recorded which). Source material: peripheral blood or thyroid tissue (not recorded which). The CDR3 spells CASSGQRNTGELFF. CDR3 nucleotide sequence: TGTGCCAGCAGTGGACAGAGGAACACCGGGGAGCTGTTTTTT.